Following are 25 T cell receptor beta chains from one sample sequenced in a study of CD8+CD57+ T cells in acquired aplastic anemia. CD8+CD57+ cell expansion, shown by flow cytometry, had occurred in the patients selected for sequencing. The use of genomic DNA as template underpinned the TCR beta VDJ and CDR3 profiling. From the reads, TCRdb called clonotypes with MiXCR, one entry per CDR3 protein. In the table there are around 430,000 distinct CDR3 sequences, roughly 34% of which are singletons. What was sequenced was sorted CD4+, CD8+, or CD8+CD57+ T cells (not recorded which) from PBMCs. These receptors were taken from a human donor with aplastic anemia.

This clonotype was counted at least ten times. The V gene is TRBV4-2, the J gene TRBJ1-5; D ambiguous. V was pared by 1 base and J by 1 base, with 8 bases between. The CDR3 extends over 15 amino acids. The germline CDR1 and CDR2 sequences are LGHNA and YNFKEQ. The chain's CDR3 is CASSQVQNSNQPQHF. The CDR3 bases are TGTGCCAGCAGCCAAGTCCAGAACAGCAATCAGCCCCAGCATTTT.

The rearrangement uses TRBV5-5 and TRBJ2-1; a possible D gene is TRBD1 (5 bases). Germline lookup yields CDR1 SGHKS and CDR2 YYEKEE (reference sequence). This CDR3 region has 15 residues. V was shortened by 0 bases and J by 4 bases, with 11 bases between the two germline ends. In DNA, the CDR3 is TGTGCCAGCAGCTTGGGGCAGGGTGGATACAATGAGCAGTTCTTC. This sequence encodes CASSLGQGGYNEQFF.

The sample holds many counts of this clonotype. The genes are TRBV7-6 and TRBJ1-6, with D perhaps TRBD1 (6 bases). This CDR3 is built from 16 residues. The germline V gene encodes CDR1 SGHVS and CDR2 FNYEAQ. Trimming left V 5 bases short and J 8 bases short, with 19 bases between. This CDR3 is CASSPRSGAHDSPLHF. The DNA of the CDR3 is TGTGCCAGCAGCCCACGTTCGGGGGCTCACGATTCACCCCTCCACTTT.

This clonotype showed up many times. The V gene is TRBV29-1, the J gene TRBJ1-3; D is unresolved. V was pared by 4 bases and J by 0 bases, with 7 bases between. The CDR3 is 13 residues long. CDR1 SQVTM and CDR2 ANQGSEA come from the germline V gene. The CDR3 spells CSVGSGSGNTIYF. The CDR3 DNA sequence: TGCAGCGTTGGTAGCGGCTCTGGAAACACCATATATTTT.

The chain uses TRBV19 and TRBJ1-1, with TRBD1 matching 7 bases. The length of the CDR3 is 16 residues. V gave up 7 bases and J gave up 0 bases; unmatched junction bases: 11. CDR1 is LNHDA and CDR2 is SQIVND in the germline V gene (reference sequence). DNA of the CDR3: TGTGCCAGTAACCGGAGGCAGGGGGACATGAACACTGAAGCTTTCTTT. This sequence encodes CASNRRQGDMNTEAFF.

As for this clonotype: A much more abundant neighbour one base away suggests this may be a read error. This chain connects TRBV7-9 to TRBJ2-7; maybe TRBD2 (6 bases). The length of the CDR3 is 14 residues. CDR1 is SEHNR, CDR2 FQNEAQ, per germline (reference sequence). CDR3 nucleotide sequence: TGTTCCAGCAGCTCGAGACTAGTCTCCCGCGAGCAGTACTTC. Translating gives CSSSSRLVSREQYF.

V and J are TRBV5-8 and TRBJ1-1; D remains unclear. The CDR3 spans 14 residues. Germline V gene sequence: CDR1 SGHTS, CDR2 YDEGEE. Trimming shortened V by 1 base and J by 0 bases, and 7 bases separated the two germline ends. CDR3 sequence reads: CASSLFGLNTEAFF. In nucleotides, the CDR3 is TGTGCCAGCAGCTTGTTTGGGTTGAACACTGAAGCTTTCTTT.

In its sample, this clonotype was seen many times. The CDR3 region is CATSVGSYNEQFF. The CDR3 coding sequence is TGTGCCACCAGTGTGGGTTCCTACAATGAGCAGTTCTTC. V gene TRBV24-1 combines with J gene TRBJ2-1; D unresolved. The CDR3 has 13 residues. Germline CDR1 KGHDR, CDR2 SFDVKD. Trimming stripped 5 bases from V and 1 base from J, with 5 bases between.

This clonotype has a handful of counts. J is TRBJ1-2 and V is TRBV9; D may be TRBD1 (5 bases). Germline V lookup: CDR1 SGDLS, CDR2 YYNGEE. Trimming took 4 bases from V and 4 from J, leaving 14 bases between them. The length of the CDR3 is 14 residues. CDR3 DNA: TGTGCCAGCAGCTCGGGAGGACATCTCTATGGCTACACCTTC. It is translated as CASSSGGHLYGYTF.

A note on this clonotype: A read error may be the cause here, since a much bigger clone is one base away. This rearrangement joins TRBV7-2 to TRBJ1-2, with 7 bases matching TRBD1. This CDR3 region has 14 residues. V lost 4 bases and J lost 4; bases outside the gene matches: 6. Germline V gene lookup returns CDR1 SGHTA and CDR2 FQGNSA. The CDR3 sequence: CASSSERDSYGYTF. The CDR3 coding sequence is TGTGCCAGCAGCTCGGAGCGGGACAGCTATGGCTACACCTTC.

This clonotype has a count of ten or more. The CDR3 here is CASTIRNSFGRWNNEQFF. Here the CDR3 DNA reads TGTGCCAGCACTATACGGAACTCTTTTGGGCGATGGAACAATGAGCAGTTCTTC. The V and J genes are TRBV25-1 and TRBJ2-1; D is undetermined. V dropped 7 bases and J dropped 5 bases, with 27 bases sitting between them. This CDR3 has 18 amino acids. Germline values: CDR1 MGHDK, CDR2 SYGVNS. Full variable domain (outside the CDR3, taken from reference TRBV25-1 and TRBJ2-1): EADIYQTPRYLVIGTGKKITLECSQTMGHDKMYWYQQDPGMELHLIHYSYGVNSTEKGDLSSESTVSRIRTEHFPLTLESARPSHTSQYLCASTIRNSFGRWNNEQFFGPGTRLTVL.

This clonotype was observed a handful of times. The chain couples TRBV10-1 to TRBJ1-1, with D unresolved. CDR3 length: 12 residues. Germline lookup yields CDR1 WNHNN and CDR2 SYGVQD (reference sequence). The ends were cut back, 9 bases at V and 8 bases at J, with 16 bases in the middle. CDR3 nucleotides: TGCGCCAGTCAAGCGACCGGGTCGGAAGCTTTCTTT. It specifies CASQATGSEAFF.

This clonotype was found many times. This rearrangement joins TRBV2 to TRBJ2-3; a weak D match, TRBD2 (6 bases). V lost 8 bases and J lost 3, with 21 bases in between. The CDR3 runs to 16 residues. Germline assignment: CDR1 SNHLY and CDR2 FYNNEI. CDR3 protein: CASRLQGGLLTDTQYF. CDR3 nucleotide sequence: TGTGCCAGCCGCCTTCAGGGAGGCTTACTTACAGATACGCAGTATTTT.

The CDR3 loop is CASSLLPGQGAEKLFF. Written as DNA, the CDR3 is TGTGCCAGCTCCCTCCTCCCGGGACAGGGTGCGGAAAAACTGTTTTTT. This chain links TRBV27 with TRBJ1-4; 9 bases align to TRBD1. Germline trimming cut 8 bases from V and 8 bases from J; bases unmatched to any gene: 15. Germline assignment: CDR1 MNHEY and CDR2 SMNVEV (reference sequence). The CDR3 spans 16 residues.

The CDR3 coding sequence is TGCAGCGTTAGGAGGGGTATGGATGAAAAACTGTTTTTT. It yields the protein CSVRRGMDEKLFF. This chain joins TRBV29-1 and TRBJ1-4; possible D gene TRBD1, 5 bases. Germline lookup yields CDR1 SQVTM and CDR2 ANQGSEA. Trimming removed 5 bases from V and 6 bases from J, with 13 bases in between. CDR3 length: 13 residues.

On this clonotype itself: With a much larger clone just one base away, this may be a read error. This CDR3 reads CASSNVSGANVLTF. In DNA, the CDR3 is TGTGCCAGCAGTAACGTCTCTGGGGCCAACGTCCTGACTTTC. J is TRBJ2-6 and V is TRBV6-4; no clear D gene. The CDR3 totals 14 residues. V gave up 5 bases and J gave up 0 bases, with 5 bases separating them. Germline values: CDR1 MRHNA, CDR2 SNTAGT.

This clonotype was seen just once. This chain joins TRBV15 and TRBJ2-6; D perhaps matches TRBD1 (5 bases). CDR1 is LNHNV and CDR2 is YYDKDF in the germline V gene (reference sequence). This CDR3 has 15 residues. Trimming left V 4 bases short and J 4 bases short, with 11 bases between. CDR3 DNA sequence: TGTGCCACCAGCACAGGGAAAACCGGGGCCAACGTCCTGACTTTC. Its protein product is CATSTGKTGANVLTF.

This clonotype was counted a few times. The chain recombines TRBV5-1 with TRBJ1-4; D unclear. Trimming took off 0 bases at V and 6 bases at J, with 12 bases between the two ends. The CDR3 has 15 residues. Germline CDR1 is SGHRS and CDR2 is YFSETQ. In DNA, the CDR3 is TGCGCCAGCAGCTTGGGCGGGGTCGTTGATGAAAAACTGTTTTTT. It encodes CASSLGGVVDEKLFF. Full variable domain (outside the CDR3, taken from reference TRBV5-1 and TRBJ1-4): KAGVTQTPRYLIKTRGQQVTLSCSPISGHRSVSWYQQTPGQGLQFLFEYFSETQRNKGNFPGRFSGRQFSNSRSEMNVSTLELGDSALYLCASSLGGVVDEKLFFGSGTQLSVL.

This CDR3 reads CASRTAGRGHLYEQYF. The CDR3 DNA sequence: TGTGCCAGCAGAACCGCCGGGAGGGGACACTTATACGAGCAGTACTTC. The rearrangement links TRBV11-2 to TRBJ2-7; 8 bases agree with TRBD2. With 6 bases clipped from V and 4 bases from J, the junction kept 14 bases outside the gene matches. The length of the CDR3 is 16 residues. Germline V gene data show CDR1 as SGHAT and CDR2 as FQNNGV.

The V and J genes are TRBV10-2 and TRBJ1-1, with D possibly being TRBD1 (6 bases). Germline CDR1 WSHSY, CDR2 SAAADI. The CDR3 loop spans 14 amino acids. V lost 3 bases and J 4 bases, leaving 12 bases between the germline ends. This CDR3 reads CASSETGTGTEAFF. The CDR3 DNA is TGCGCCAGCAGTGAAACAGGGACCGGCACTGAAGCTTTCTTT.

Notes on this clonotype: This may be a read error, as it is one base from a much larger clone. This chain links TRBV20-1 with TRBJ2-7; no firm D call. Trimming left V 1 base short and J 6 bases short, with 10 bases between. The CDR3 has 12 residues. Germline V gives CDR1 DFQATT, CDR2 SNEGSKA (reference sequence). The CDR3 spells CSARGSVPEQYF. The CDR3, as DNA: TGCAGTGCTAGAGGGTCAGTCCCCGAGCAGTACTTC.

In its sample, this clonotype was seen many times. The J gene is TRBJ2-7, the V gene TRBV7-9; TRBD1 matches 12 bases. The trim removed 2 bases at V and 5 bases at J, leaving 4 bases unmatched. Germline V gene data show CDR1 as SEHNR and CDR2 as FQNEAQ (reference sequence). This CDR3 has 15 amino acids. DNA of the CDR3: TGTGCCAGCAGCTTATTGGGGACAGGGGGCGACGAGCAGTACTTC. Translated: CASSLLGTGGDEQYF.

This chain connects TRBV25-1 to TRBJ2-2; 8 nucleotides line up with TRBD2. CDR1 is MGHDK, CDR2 SYGVNS, per germline. V dropped 6 bases and J dropped 0; count of bases not matched to a gene: 15. This CDR3 is built from 19 residues. The CDR3 nucleotides read TGTGCCAGCAGCCTTTTTCGGAGCATAGCGGGGACGAACACCGGGGAGCTGTTTTTT. It codes for CASSLFRSIAGTNTGELFF.

This clonotype was seen many times. CDR3 in DNA: TGTGCCAGCAGCGTAGGACCCAGCAATGAGCAGTTCTTC. Residues: CASSVGPSNEQFF. The rearrangement joins TRBV2 to TRBJ2-1; no reliable D call. The length of the CDR3 is 13 residues. CDR1 is SNHLY, CDR2 FYNNEI, per germline. V was pared by 6 bases and J by 6 bases, with 12 bases between.

This clonotype came up a few times. The genes are TRBV30 and TRBJ2-7; D perhaps matches TRBD1 (6 bases). This CDR3 contains 13 residues. In germline, CDR1 is GTSNPN, CDR2 SVGIG (reference sequence). Between the trimmed V and J ends, which lost 4 bases and 2 bases, there was a span of 12 bases. The CDR3 DNA follows: TGTGCCTGGAAGGCAGGGGCAACCTACGAGCAGTACTTC. This codes for CAWKAGATYEQYF.